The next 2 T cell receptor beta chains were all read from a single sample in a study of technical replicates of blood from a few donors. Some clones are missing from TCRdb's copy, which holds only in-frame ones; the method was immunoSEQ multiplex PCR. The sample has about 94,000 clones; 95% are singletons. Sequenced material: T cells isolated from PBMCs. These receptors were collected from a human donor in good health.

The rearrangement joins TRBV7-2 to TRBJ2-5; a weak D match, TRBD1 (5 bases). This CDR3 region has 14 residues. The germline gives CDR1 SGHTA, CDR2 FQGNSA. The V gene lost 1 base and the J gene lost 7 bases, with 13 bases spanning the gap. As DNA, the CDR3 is TGTGCCAGCAGCTTAGGAAATAAAAGGGGGACCCAGTACTTC. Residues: CASSLGNKRGTQYF.

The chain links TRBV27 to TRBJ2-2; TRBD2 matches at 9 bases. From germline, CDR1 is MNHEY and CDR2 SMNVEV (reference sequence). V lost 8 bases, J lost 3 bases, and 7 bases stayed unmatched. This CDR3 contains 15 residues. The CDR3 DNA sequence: TGTGCCAGCCGGACTAGCGCAGATTACACCGGGGAGCTGTTTTTT. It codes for CASRTSADYTGELFF.